The clone carrying this T cell receptor beta chain showed up just once. The sample is drawn from a study of blood T cell repertoires in COVID-19. Study summary: Samples of COVID-19 (acute and convalescent) were obtained from the United States, Italy and Spain.

Seattle's cohort entered during active infection and was followed longitudinally. Per the original data handling: The assay estimated nucleated cells by amplifying reference gene primers. Profiled with immunoSEQ multiplex PCR; TCRdb holds only in-frame clones, not every one. Clone size and V and J calls were adopted from that table, with D and trimming inferred from the DNA. The table lists some 140,000 clones, approximately 85% of them singletons. This TCR was recovered from a man between 60 and 75 years old with COVID-19, enrolled during active disease. The source material was peripheral blood.

CDR3 DNA sequence: TGTGCCAGCAGTTCCGGCAAGGGGCGGGAGGACTCGACGTGGGAGCAGTTCTTC. Its translation is CASSSGKGREDSTWEQFF. V and J are TRBV6-2 or TRBV6-3 and TRBJ2-1, with 8 nucleotides matching TRBD2. V shed 4 bases and J 10 bases; nucleotides not matched to a gene: 21. The CDR3 is 18 amino acids. Germline loops: CDR1 MNHEY, CDR2 SVGEGT.